This T cell receptor (beta chain) was profiled in a study of blood T cells in healthy people across ages. Overall study: About one barcoded beta molecule per two T cells was captured by template switching.

Healthy Russian Caucasian donors spanned ages roughly 6 to 90 years. Together with a sample-barcoded 5' primer, a J-beta primer mix was included in a second PCR lasting about 7 to 11 cycles. TCRdb passed the 5' RACE reads through MiXCR, listing each CDR3 protein once. The data hold fewer than 950,000 distinct CDR3 sequences, with about 48% observed a single time. Study-wide results and caveats: Reliance upon unsorted PBMCs precluded definitive naive versus antigen-experienced comparison.

This clonotype was observed a handful of times. Its antigen is still unknown. V dropped 5 bases and J dropped 4 bases, with 12 bases sitting between them. Germline-derived CDR1 and CDR2 are MNHEY and SVGAGI. The CDR3 extends over 14 amino acids. The TCR originated in an elderly man in good health. The V and J genes are TRBV6-5 and TRBJ2-1; D remains ambiguous. Material for sequencing was blood. The chain's CDR3 is CASSQRLRYNEQFF. The CDR3 region has the DNA TGTGCCAGCAGTCAGCGATTGAGGTACAATGAGCAGTTCTTC.